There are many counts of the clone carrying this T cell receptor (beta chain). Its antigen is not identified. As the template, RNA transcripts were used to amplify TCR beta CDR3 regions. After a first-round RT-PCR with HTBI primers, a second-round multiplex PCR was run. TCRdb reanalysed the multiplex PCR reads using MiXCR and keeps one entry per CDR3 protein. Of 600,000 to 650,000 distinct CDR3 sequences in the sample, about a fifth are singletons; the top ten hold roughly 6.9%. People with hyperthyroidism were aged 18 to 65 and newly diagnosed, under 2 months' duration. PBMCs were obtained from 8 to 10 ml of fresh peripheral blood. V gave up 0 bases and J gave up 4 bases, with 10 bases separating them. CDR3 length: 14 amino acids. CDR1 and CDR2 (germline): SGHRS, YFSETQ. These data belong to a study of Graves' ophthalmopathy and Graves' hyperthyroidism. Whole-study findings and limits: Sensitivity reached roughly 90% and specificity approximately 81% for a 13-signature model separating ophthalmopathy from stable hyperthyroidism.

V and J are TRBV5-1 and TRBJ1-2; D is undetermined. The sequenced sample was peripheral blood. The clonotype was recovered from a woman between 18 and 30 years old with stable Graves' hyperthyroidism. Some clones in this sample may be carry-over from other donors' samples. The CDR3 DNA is TGCGCCAGCAGCTTGGGGATCGGAATCTATGGCTACACCTTC. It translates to CASSLGIGIYGYTF.